This is a list of T cell receptor beta chains from one sample in a study of cytomegalovirus exposure and HLA in healthy donors. The repertoire was sequenced with immunoSEQ multiplex PCR; TCRdb's copy has only in-frame clones and lacks some. This sample carries approximately 110,000 clones, 50% to 70% of them seen once, and the ten largest clones take approximately 3.8%. Material: PBMCs. The receptors come from a young man in good health and CMV-seropositive. CDR3s include the opening cysteine and the closing phenylalanine or tryptophan. Fields, in order: V gene, J gene, CDR3 protein.

TRBV19	TRBJ1-5	CASSDRGRGQPQHF
TRBV6-5	TRBJ1-4	CATKLQGSGEKLFF
TRBV5-1	TRBJ2-7	CASSLLAGNTYEQYF
TRBV5-5	TRBJ1-2	CASSLDGNNYGYTF
TRBV7-7	TRBJ2-6	CASSPSSGANVLTF
TRBV5-1	TRBJ1-2	CASSKGTGDDYGYTF
TRBV27	TRBJ1-5	CASSLSRGGQPQHF
TRBV14	TRBJ1-1	CASSQVPGVEAFF
TRBV5-1	TRBJ1-2	CASSLEDRAAGYTF
TRBV11-2	TRBJ1-2	CASSLDLWTDINYGYTF
TRBV27	TRBJ1-2	CASSLGQALNYGYTF